Sequencing of this T cell receptor beta chain was carried out in a study of T cell responses to AZD1222 COVID-19 vaccine. The study, taken as a whole, reports: Donors were mostly white British, more females; clonal diversity possibly underestimated. Only five or six individuals given AZD1222 were seropositive at baseline.

From germline, CDR1 is KGHSH and CDR2 LQKENI. The CDR3 contains 13 residues. V dropped 2 bases and J dropped 1 base, with 5 bases sitting between them. The method was immunoSEQ multiplex PCR; TCRdb's version includes in-frame clones alone and lacks a portion of them. The table lists approximately 130,000 clones, 70% to 90% of them singletons, with around a tenth in the top ten. Points on this clone: Its antigen is undetermined.

Sample: peripheral blood, taken 28 days after the second AZD1222 dose. The chain recombines TRBV18 with TRBJ1-1; no clear D. The receptor comes from an adult who received the AZD1222 COVID-19 vaccine. The DNA of the CDR3 is TGTGCCAGCTCACCAACCGGGAACACTGAAGCTTTCTTT. Encoded protein: CASSPTGNTEAFF.